Below, 28 T cell receptor beta chains from the same sample are listed, as sequenced in a study of human thymus T cells. Using immunoSEQ multiplex PCR, the repertoire was profiled, and TCRdb retains in-frame clones only, with some absent. The table lists 46,000 or so clones, approximately 95% of them singletons. Sequenced input: blood. The receptors come from a girl in the first two years of life with a congenital heart defect but otherwise immunologically healthy.

V gene TRBV7-9 combines with J gene TRBJ1-2; D unclear. CDR1 and CDR2 from the germline V gene are SEHNR and FQNEAQ (reference sequence). CDR3 length: 14 amino acids. Trimming left V 5 bases short and J 7 bases short, with 17 bases between. The CDR3 sequence is CASSPNQESRGYTF. Here the CDR3 DNA reads TGTGCCAGCAGCCCTAACCAGGAAAGTCGTGGCTACACCTTC.

The rearrangement joins TRBV4-2 to TRBJ2-1; no firm D call. V dropped 0 bases and J dropped 4 bases, with 10 bases sitting between them. This CDR3 is 15 amino acids long. Germline loops: CDR1 LGHNA, CDR2 YNFKEQ. DNA for the CDR3: TGTGCCAGCAGCCAAGATCAGAGGAGTTACAATGAGCAGTTCTTC. Translated, it gives CASSQDQRSYNEQFF.

The chain has TRBV7-9 and TRBJ1-2; D is undetermined. Germline CDR1 and CDR2: SEHNR and FQNEAQ (reference sequence). V lost 1 base to trimming and J lost 0 bases, with 15 bases between them. The CDR3 runs to 17 residues. CDR3 DNA sequence: TGTGCCAGCAGCTTAGTTCTCCCCAGGAGAGCTAACTATGGCTACACCTTC. Residues: CASSLVLPRRANYGYTF. The entire variable domain, with the rest obtained from reference TRBV7-9 and TRBJ1-2, is as follows: DTGVSQNPRHKITKRGQNVTFRCDPISEHNRLYWYRQTLGQGPEFLTYFQNEAQLEKSRLLSDRFSAERPKGSFSTLEIQRTEQGDSAMYLCASSLVLPRRANYGYTFGSGTRLTVV.

Concerning this clone itself: Other nucleotide sequences from this sample produce the same CDR3. The chain recombines TRBV5-1 with TRBJ1-2; D gene unclear. Germline assignment: CDR1 SGHRS and CDR2 YFSETQ. The CDR3 is 12 amino acids. The V and J ends lost 0 bases and 2 bases respectively, with 2 bases between them. CDR3 in DNA: TGCGCCAGCAGCTTGGACAACTATGGCTACACCTTC. Protein sequence: CASSLDNYGYTF.

This clone was seen once. The genes are TRBV7-2 and TRBJ2-7; 10 bases are a match to TRBD2. V was clipped by 8 bases and J by 4 bases; unmatched bases: 5. Germline CDR1 is SGHTA and CDR2 is FQGNSA. The CDR3 is 13 residues long. CDR3 in DNA: TGTGCCAGCGCAACTAGCGGGGTGTACGAGCAGTACTTC. Translated, it gives CASATSGVYEQYF.

This rearrangement joins TRBV28 to TRBJ2-5, with a possible D match to TRBD1 (5 bases). V dropped 4 bases and J dropped 3 bases, with 12 bases sitting between them. Per the germline V gene, CDR1 is MDHEN and CDR2 is SYDVKM. The length of the CDR3 is 14 residues. This chain's CDR3 is CASSSGLGEETQYF. CDR3 nucleotide sequence: TGTGCCAGCAGTTCGGGCCTAGGGGAAGAGACCCAGTACTTC.

The V call is TRBV6-1, the J call TRBJ1-5, with D perhaps TRBD1 (6 bases). Germline V gene lookup returns CDR1 MNHNS and CDR2 SASEGT. This CDR3 has 14 amino acids. With 5 bases removed from V and 3 bases from J, the gap between germline ends came to 11 bases. CDR3 nucleotides: TGTGCCAGCAGTTTACAGGGCCTCAATCAGCCCCAGCATTTT. As protein: CASSLQGLNQPQHF.

This chain uses TRBV18 with TRBJ2-7, with D tentatively TRBD1 (7 bases). The CDR3 spans 17 residues. The germline V gene has CDR1 KGHSH and CDR2 LQKENI. V dropped 0 bases and J dropped 2 bases, with 17 bases sitting between them. In nucleotides, the CDR3 is TGTGCCAGCTCACCACCTAAACCCGACAGGGAGGCCTACGAGCAGTACTTC. Its translation is CASSPPKPDREAYEQYF.

The chain combines TRBV30 with TRBJ1-5; 11 bases agree with TRBD1. V shed 0 bases and J 6 bases; nucleotides not matched to a gene: 4. The CDR3 has 15 amino acids. Looked up from germline, CDR1 is GTSNPN and CDR2 is SVGIG (reference sequence). DNA for the CDR3: TGTGCCTGGAGTGTACCGGGACAGGGGGGTCAGCCCCAGCATTTT. It is translated as CAWSVPGQGGQPQHF.

V gene TRBV5-1 combines with J gene TRBJ2-7; D not resolved. Germline V CDR1 and CDR2: SGHRS, YFSETQ. CDR3 length equals 13 residues. The V end was cut by 3 bases, the J end by 1 base, with 8 bases between. This CDR3 reads CASSSLPSYEQYF. Written as DNA, the CDR3 is TGCGCCAGCAGCTCCCTCCCATCCTACGAGCAGTACTTC.

As to this clone: The germline gene is not matched at one end of the junction; a read error may be the cause. The chain carries TRBV19 and TRBJ1-4; no clear D gene. The germline V gene has CDR1 LNHDA and CDR2 SQIVND (reference sequence). There are 13 residues in the CDR3. CDR3 nucleotides: TGTGCCAGTAGTACCTGGACGGACGAAAGACTGTTTTTT. Its translation is CASSTWTDERLFF.

The chain uses TRBV5-1 and TRBJ2-1; D may match TRBD1 or TRBD2 (5 bases each). Germline CDR1 is SGHRS and CDR2 is YFSETQ. There are 17 residues in the CDR3. V lost 0 bases, J lost 3 bases, and 16 bases lay in between. The CDR3 DNA reads TGCGCCAGCAGCTTGGCCCCGGGACCAACGGGCTACAATGAGCAGTTCTTC. This translates into CASSLAPGPTGYNEQFF.

This clone was seen just once. V and J are TRBV7-6 and TRBJ2-5; D tentatively reads TRBD1 or TRBD2 (5 bases each). In germline, CDR1 is SGHVS, CDR2 FNYEAQ. CDR3 length: 12 amino acids. Trimming took off 3 bases at V and 5 bases at J, with 7 bases between the two ends. The CDR3 nucleotides are TGTGCCAGCAGCTTGGGGGTGGAGACCCAGTACTTC. Amino acid sequence: CASSLGVETQYF.

V gene TRBV10-3 combines with J gene TRBJ2-3, with D tentatively TRBD1 or TRBD2 (5 bases each). Trimming shortened V by 4 bases and J by 4 bases, and 12 bases separated the two germline ends. The V gene's germline CDR1 is ENHRY and CDR2 SYGVKD. The CDR3 is 14 amino acids. The CDR3 here is CAISGGRDADTQYF. The CDR3 coding sequence is TGTGCCATCAGTGGGGGCAGGGACGCAGATACGCAGTATTTT.

The chain couples TRBV27 to TRBJ2-7, with a weak D call TRBD2 (6 bases). This CDR3 spans 14 amino acids. V lost 6 bases and J 2 bases, leaving 14 bases between the germline ends. Germline V gene lookup returns CDR1 MNHEY and CDR2 SMNVEV (reference sequence). In DNA form, the CDR3 reads TGTGCCAGCAGCTCTCGGGACTCCGCCTACGAGCAGTACTTC. This gives the protein CASSSRDSAYEQYF.

The chain joins TRBV5-5 to TRBJ2-3, with D possibly being TRBD1 (5 bases). The CDR3 runs 15 residues. V shed 6 bases and J shed 7 bases, with 21 bases lying between them. CDR1 and CDR2 from the germline V gene are SGHKS and YYEKEE (reference sequence). CDR3 DNA: TGTGCCAGCACCTTTTTAACCTACAGGCAAAATACGCAGTATTTT. It yields the protein CASTFLTYRQNTQYF.

The J gene is TRBJ1-2, the V gene TRBV9; D is unclear. Germline V gene sequence: CDR1 SGDLS, CDR2 YYNGEE. V gave up 1 base and J gave up 2 bases, with 0 bases separating them. The CDR3 contains 11 residues. CDR3 bases: TGTGCCAGCAGCGTAAACTATGGCTACACCTTC. Its translation is CASSVNYGYTF.

V usage is TRBV5-1 and J usage is TRBJ1-1; no reliable D call. V dropped 0 bases and J dropped 10 bases, with 10 bases sitting between them. The CDR3 is 12 residues long. Germline CDR1 reads SGHRS; CDR2 reads YFSETQ. The CDR3 loop is CASSLGGKGAFF. CDR3 nucleotides: TGCGCCAGCAGCTTGGGCGGTAAGGGAGCTTTCTTT.

This clone has a handful of counts. V gene TRBV7-9 combines with J gene TRBJ2-1; 9 nucleotides match TRBD2. The CDR3 has 15 amino acids. V was pared by 5 bases and J by 5 bases, with 7 bases of the junction left unmatched. Germline V gene lookup returns CDR1 SEHNR and CDR2 FQNEAQ (reference sequence). The CDR3 loop reads CASSPPSGKNNEQFF. CDR3 nucleotide sequence: TGTGCCAGCAGCCCTCCTAGCGGGAAAAACAATGAGCAGTTCTTC.

The chain employs TRBV5-6 and TRBJ1-5; 7 bases align to TRBD1. V shed 3 bases, J shed 4 bases, and the junction held 10 bases outside the gene matches. Germline-derived CDR1 and CDR2 are SGHDT and YYEEEE. CDR3 length: 16 amino acids. CDR3 protein: CASSSLTGAGNQPQHF. For the CDR3, the DNA is TGTGCCAGCAGCTCACTTACAGGGGCTGGGAATCAGCCCCAGCATTTT.

The sample holds one count of this clone. J is TRBJ2-3 and V is TRBV10-2; D is possibly TRBD2 (5 bases). The CDR3 is 15 amino acids. V gave up 8 bases and J gave up 0 bases, with 15 bases separating them. Germline V gene sequence: CDR1 WSHSY, CDR2 SAAADI. The CDR3: CASGRTGDSTDTQYF. The CDR3 DNA sequence: TGCGCCAGCGGTCGGACTGGGGATAGCACAGATACGCAGTATTTT.

V usage is TRBV5-1 and J usage is TRBJ2-3; D is unresolved. Between the trimmed V and J ends, which lost 0 bases and 3 bases, there was a span of 8 bases. This CDR3 region has 14 residues. In germline, CDR1 is SGHRS, CDR2 YFSETQ. The chain's CDR3 is CASSLVARTDTQYF. CDR3 nucleotide sequence: TGCGCCAGCAGCTTGGTTGCCAGGACAGATACGCAGTATTTT. Variable domain in full (rest from reference TRBV5-1 and TRBJ2-3): KAGVTQTPRYLIKTRGQQVTLSCSPISGHRSVSWYQQTPGQGLQFLFEYFSETQRNKGNFPGRFSGRQFSNSRSEMNVSTLELGDSALYLCASSLVARTDTQYFGPGTRLTVL.

This clone appeared once. The V gene is TRBV4-2, the J gene TRBJ2-3; 16 bases match TRBD2. V dropped 5 bases and J dropped 4; count of bases not matched to a gene: 9. Germline V CDR1 and CDR2: LGHNA, YNFKEQ. The CDR3 is 18 residues long. The CDR3 DNA follows: TGTGCCAGCAGCTACGGGACTAGCGGGAGGGCCGTCTCAGATACGCAGTATTTT. Encoded protein: CASSYGTSGRAVSDTQYF.

The CDR3: CASSLTTYEQYF. The CDR3 DNA reads as TGTGCCAGCAGTTTGACTACCTACGAGCAGTACTTC. This chain joins TRBV6-1 and TRBJ2-7; D might be TRBD2 (5 bases). CDR1 is MNHNS and CDR2 is SASEGT in the germline V gene. V lost 5 bases to trimming and J lost 2 bases, with 7 bases between them. The CDR3 covers 12 residues.

This rearrangement joins TRBV7-2 to TRBJ1-2, with a weak D call TRBD1 (6 bases). Germline values: CDR1 SGHTA, CDR2 FQGNSA. There are 15 residues in the CDR3. V lost 4 bases, J lost 4 bases, and 16 bases lay in between. The CDR3 here is CASSSVGGASYGYTF. The CDR3 DNA sequence: TGTGCCAGCAGCTCGGTCGGGGGCGCTAGCTATGGCTACACCTTC.

V gene TRBV28 combines with J gene TRBJ2-1, with D hard to call. This CDR3 contains 11 residues. The germline V gene encodes CDR1 MDHEN and CDR2 SYDVKM. V was clipped by 3 bases and J by 8 bases, with 5 bases between them. The CDR3: CASSFRDEQFF. Here the CDR3 DNA reads TGTGCCAGCAGTTTTAGGGATGAGCAGTTCTTC.

The V gene is TRBV7-9, the J gene TRBJ1-4; a weak D match, TRBD1 (6 bases). The CDR3 covers 15 residues. Germline-derived CDR1 and CDR2 are SEHNR and FQNEAQ (reference sequence). The V end was cut by 5 bases, the J end by 4 bases, with 14 bases between. The DNA for the CDR3 is TGTGCCAGCAGCGAAGCACGGACAGATAATGAAAAACTGTTTTTT. It is translated as CASSEARTDNEKLFF. Based on the CDR3 plus reference TRBV7-9 and TRBJ1-4, the full variable domain is DTGVSQNPRHKITKRGQNVTFRCDPISEHNRLYWYRQTLGQGPEFLTYFQNEAQLEKSRLLSDRFSAERPKGSFSTLEIQRTEQGDSAMYLCASSEARTDNEKLFFGSGTQLSVL.

V and J are TRBV7-2 and TRBJ2-2, with D hard to call. V lost 6 bases and J lost 2, with 7 bases in between. This CDR3 spans 13 amino acids. The germline gives CDR1 SGHTA, CDR2 FQGNSA. Here the CDR3 DNA reads TGTGCCAGCAGGTCGGCAAACACCGGGGAGCTGTTTTTT. Translation gives CASRSANTGELFF.